This T cell receptor beta chain was obtained from a study of blood T cell repertoires in COVID-19. Background on the study: Collection of acute and convalescent COVID-19 samples took place in the United States, Italy and Spain. From T cells, B-cell-depleted T cells, or PBMCs came the material, which was cDNA or gDNA.

Per the authors' pipeline: Reference gene primer amplification yielded estimated nucleated cell counts. Libraries were prepared by immunoSEQ multiplex PCR; TCRdb keeps only in-frame clonotypes and omits some of them. That table is the source of V, J and clone size, and D and trimming were worked out from the DNA. The repertoire has fewer than 200,000 clones, 75% to 85% of them found once; the top ten carry approximately 1.5%. The length of the CDR3 is 15 residues. With 1 base clipped from V and 4 bases from J, the junction kept 4 bases outside the gene matches. Germline CDR1 reads LNHNV; CDR2 reads YYDKDF (reference sequence).

Sequencing was performed on peripheral blood. The sequence derives from a human donor in a cohort sampled during active COVID-19. J is TRBJ2-7 and V is TRBV15, with TRBD2 matching over 10 bases. CDR3 amino acids: CATSRGSGGSYEQYF. The DNA of the CDR3 is TGTGCCACCAGCAGAGGTAGCGGGGGGTCTTACGAGCAGTACTTC.